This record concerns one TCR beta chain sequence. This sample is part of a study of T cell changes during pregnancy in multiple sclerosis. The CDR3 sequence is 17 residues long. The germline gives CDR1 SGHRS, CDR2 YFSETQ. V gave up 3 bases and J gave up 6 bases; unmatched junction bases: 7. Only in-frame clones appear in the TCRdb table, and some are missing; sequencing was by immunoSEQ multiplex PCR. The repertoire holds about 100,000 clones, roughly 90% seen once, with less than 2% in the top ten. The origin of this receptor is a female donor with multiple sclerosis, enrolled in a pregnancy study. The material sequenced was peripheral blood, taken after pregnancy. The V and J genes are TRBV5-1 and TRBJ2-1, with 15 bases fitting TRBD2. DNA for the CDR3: TGCGCCAGCAGCTCGGGACTAGCGGGAGGAGGGGGCAATGAGCAGTTCTTC. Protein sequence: CASSSGLAGGGGNEQFF.